These T cell receptor beta chains were read from a single sample in a study of pediatric ulcerative colitis. Sequencing used immunoSEQ multiplex PCR; TCRdb keeps in-frame clones, though not all of them. This table has tens of thousands of clones, 87% appearing once. The sample was blood. The receptors stem from a boy younger than 18 who was a control in a study of pediatric ulcerative colitis. The CDR3 runs from the conserved cysteine through the conserved F or W. A D gene is named only where the DNA matches it firmly. Clone sizes are given selectively: once, few, many, or a class where the clone is expanded.

>.|TRBV19|TRBJ1-5|.
CASSIWQARPNSNQPQHF
TGTGCCAGTAGTATTTGGCAGGCGCGCCCAAATAGCAATCAGCCCCAGCATTTT
>.|TRBV9|TRBJ2-1|TRBD2
CASSPEVTSGRNEQFF
TGTGCCAGCAGCCCAGAAGTGACTAGCGGGAGAAATGAGCAGTTCTTC
>.|TRBV25-1|TRBJ2-1|TRBD1
CASSEWTGYNEQFF
TGTGCCAGCAGTGAATGGACAGGGTACAATGAGCAGTTCTTC
>.|TRBV6-6|TRBJ2-7|.
CASSPDQNSYEQYF
TGTGCCAGCAGTCCAGATCAGAACTCCTACGAGCAGTACTTC
>.|TRBV7-8|TRBJ1-4|.
CASSKVTGEKLFF
TGTGCCAGCAGCAAGGTAACCGGTGAAAAACTGTTTTTT
>.|TRBV27|TRBJ2-7|TRBD1
CASSSLPRTGLYEQYF
TGTGCCAGCAGTTCTCTGCCCCGGACAGGGCTATACGAGCAGTACTTC
>.|TRBV5-5|TRBJ2-7|TRBD2
CASSAGTSGLRVYEQYF
TGTGCCAGCAGCGCCGGGACTAGCGGACTACGAGTCTACGAGCAGTACTTC
>.|TRBV7-3|TRBJ2-3|TRBD1
CASSQTGTGPPDTQYF
TGTGCCAGCAGCCAAACCGGGACAGGTCCTCCAGATACGCAGTATTTT
>.|TRBV30|TRBJ2-5|TRBD1
CAWSTGGYEQYF
TGTGCCTGGAGTACAGGGGGATATGAGCAGTACTTC
>.|TRBV11-2|TRBJ1-2|.
CASQLTESDRGYTF
TGTGCCAGTCAACTAACAGAAAGCGACCGGGGCTACACCTTC
>.|TRBV27|TRBJ2-5|.
CASSPFSSGIETQYF
TGTGCCAGCAGTCCTTTCTCATCAGGGATCGAGACCCAGTACTTC
>.|TRBV27|TRBJ1-1|.
CASSRGATNTEAFF
TGTGCCAGCAGTAGGGGGGCCACGAACACTGAAGCTTTCTTT
>.|TRBV4-1|TRBJ2-1|.
CASSHPGYDEQFF
TGCGCCAGCAGCCATCCTGGGTACGATGAGCAGTTCTTC
>.|TRBV15|TRBJ2-1|TRBD1
CATSSRGQNEQFF
TGTGCCACCAGCAGTAGGGGGCAAAATGAGCAGTTCTTC
>.|TRBV5-1|TRBJ1-2|TRBD1
CASSLAGQGDYLGYTF
TGCGCCAGCAGCTTGGCGGGACAGGGGGATTACTTGGGCTACACCTTC
>.|TRBV29-1|TRBJ2-7|.
CSVGDLLEDEQYF
TGCAGCGTTGGGGACCTATTGGAGGACGAGCAGTACTTC
>.|TRBV5-6|TRBJ1-4|.
CASSMLWGVEANEKLFF
TGTGCCAGCAGCATGCTATGGGGGGTCGAAGCTAATGAAAAACTGTTTTTT
>once|TRBV15|TRBJ2-6|.
CATSRDNSGANVLTF
TGTGCCACCAGCAGAGATAACTCTGGGGCCAACGTCCTGACTTTC
>.|TRBV30|TRBJ1-3|.
CAWSGRANTIYF
TGTGCCTGGAGTGGACGTGCAAACACCATATATTTT
>.|TRBV5-1|TRBJ2-1|TRBD2
CASSLLRGSGDEQFF
TGCGCCAGCAGCTTGCTCCGCGGGAGTGGTGATGAGCAGTTCTTC
>.|TRBV5-1|TRBJ1-1|TRBD1
CASSLGQGGMNTEAFF
TGCGCCAGCAGCTTGGGTCAGGGGGGCATGAACACTGAAGCTTTCTTT
>once|TRBV25-1|TRBJ2-3|.
CASSSGWASTDTQYF
TGTGCCAGCAGTTCAGGGTGGGCTAGCACAGATACGCAGTATTTT
>.|TRBV5-4|TRBJ2-7|TRBD2
CASSLQRGSTYEQYF
TGTGCCAGCAGCTTACAGCGGGGGTCGACCTACGAGCAGTACTTC
>.|TRBV19|TRBJ2-2|.
CASRSGPNTGELFF
TGTGCCAGTAGGTCAGGCCCGAACACCGGGGAGCTGTTTTTT
>.|TRBV28|TRBJ2-2|.
CASSLTDANTGELFF
TGTGCCAGCAGTCTGACAGACGCGAACACCGGGGAGCTGTTTTTT
>.|TRBV28|TRBJ1-1|TRBD1
CASRDGQGGVTEAFF
TGTGCCAGCAGAGACGGACAGGGGGGTGTCACTGAAGCTTTCTTT
>.|TRBV4-1|TRBJ1-2|.
CASSQVSRGIKYGYTF
TGCGCCAGCAGCCAAGTCTCAAGGGGAATCAAGTATGGCTACACCTTC
>once|TRBV19|TRBJ2-5|.
CASSIDGLQTGQETQYF
TGTGCCAGTAGTATAGACGGTTTACAGACCGGACAAGAGACCCAGTACTTC
>.|TRBV7-2|TRBJ2-3|TRBD1
CASSTRQGAGYF
TGTGCCAGCAGCACAAGACAGGGGGCGGGGTATTTT
>.|TRBV6-5|TRBJ1-3|.
CASMESYSGNTIYF
TGTGCCAGCATGGAGTCCTACTCTGGAAACACCATATATTTT
>.|TRBV5-5|TRBJ2-7|.
CASSLYEGSYEQYF
TGTGCCAGCAGCTTGTACGAGGGGTCCTACGAGCAGTACTTC
>.|TRBV16|TRBJ1-5|.
CASSQTQGWLVNQPQHF
TGTGCCAGCAGCCAAACGCAGGGGTGGCTAGTGAATCAGCCCCAGCATTTT
>.|TRBV7-8|TRBJ1-4|.
CASSLFWTAKELFF
TGTGCCAGCAGCTTGTTTTGGACAGCGAAAGAACTGTTTTTT
>.|TRBV10-3|TRBJ2-3|.
CAIRDGGHTQYF
TGTGCCATCAGGGATGGGGGACATACGCAGTATTTT
>.|TRBV6-5|TRBJ2-3|.
CASSYSGSTDTQYF
TGTGCCAGCAGTTACTCGGGCAGCACAGATACGCAGTATTTT
>.|TRBV4-2|TRBJ2-7|.
CASSQHGTYEQYF
TGTGCCAGCAGCCAACACGGCACCTACGAGCAGTACTTC